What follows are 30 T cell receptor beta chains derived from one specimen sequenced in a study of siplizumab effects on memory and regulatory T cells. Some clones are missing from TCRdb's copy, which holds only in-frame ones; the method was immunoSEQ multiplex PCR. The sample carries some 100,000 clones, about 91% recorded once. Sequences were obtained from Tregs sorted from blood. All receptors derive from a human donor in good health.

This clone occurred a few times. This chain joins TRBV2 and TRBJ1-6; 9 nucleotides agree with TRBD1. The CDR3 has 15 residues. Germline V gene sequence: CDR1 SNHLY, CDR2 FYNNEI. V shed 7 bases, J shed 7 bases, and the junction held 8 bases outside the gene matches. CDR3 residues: CASMKLGQGNSPLHF. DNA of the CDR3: TGTGCCAGCATGAAGTTGGGACAGGGCAATTCACCCCTCCACTTT.

In DNA form, the CDR3 reads TGCGCCAGCAGTGTTAGCACAGATACGCAGTATTTT. It is translated as CASSVSTDTQYF. The chain has TRBV5-1 and TRBJ2-3; D remains ambiguous. Germline CDR1 is SGHRS and CDR2 is YFSETQ. The CDR3 extends over 12 amino acids. The V gene lost 5 bases and the J gene lost 0 bases, with 4 bases spanning the gap.

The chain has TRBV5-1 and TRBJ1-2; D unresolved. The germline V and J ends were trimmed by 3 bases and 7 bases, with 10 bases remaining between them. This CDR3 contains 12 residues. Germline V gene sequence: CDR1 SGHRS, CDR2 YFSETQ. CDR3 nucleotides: TGCGCCAGCAGCTCCATAGGAGGTGGCTACACCTTC. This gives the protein CASSSIGGGYTF. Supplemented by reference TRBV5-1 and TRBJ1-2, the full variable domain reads KAGVTQTPRYLIKTRGQQVTLSCSPISGHRSVSWYQQTPGQGLQFLFEYFSETQRNKGNFPGRFSGRQFSNSRSEMNVSTLELGDSALYLCASSSIGGGYTFGSGTRLTVV.

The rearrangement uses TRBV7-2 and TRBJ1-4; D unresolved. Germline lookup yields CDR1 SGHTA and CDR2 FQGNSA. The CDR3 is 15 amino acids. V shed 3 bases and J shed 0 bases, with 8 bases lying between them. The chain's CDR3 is CASSFTGATNEKLFF. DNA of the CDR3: TGTGCCAGCAGCTTCACTGGAGCAACTAATGAAAAACTGTTTTTT.

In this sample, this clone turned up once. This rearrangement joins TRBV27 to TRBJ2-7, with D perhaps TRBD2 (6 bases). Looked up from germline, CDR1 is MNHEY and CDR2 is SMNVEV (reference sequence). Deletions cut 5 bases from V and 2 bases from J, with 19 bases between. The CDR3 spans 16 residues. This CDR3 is CASSKTYTGGTYEQYF. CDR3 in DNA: TGTGCCAGCAGTAAAACCTATACCGGGGGAACCTACGAGCAGTACTTC.

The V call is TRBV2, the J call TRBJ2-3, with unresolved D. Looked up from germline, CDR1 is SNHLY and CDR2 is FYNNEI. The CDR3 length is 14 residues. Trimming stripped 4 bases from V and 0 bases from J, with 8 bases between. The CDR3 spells CASSVGYSTDTQYF. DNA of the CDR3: TGTGCCAGCAGTGTGGGGTATAGCACAGATACGCAGTATTTT.

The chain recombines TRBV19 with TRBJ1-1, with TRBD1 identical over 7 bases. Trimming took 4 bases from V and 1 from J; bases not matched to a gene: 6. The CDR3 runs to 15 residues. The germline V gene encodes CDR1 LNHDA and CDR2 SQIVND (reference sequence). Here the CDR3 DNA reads TGTGCCAGTAGTACCCAGGGACAGTGGAACACTGAAGCTTTCTTT. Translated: CASSTQGQWNTEAFF.

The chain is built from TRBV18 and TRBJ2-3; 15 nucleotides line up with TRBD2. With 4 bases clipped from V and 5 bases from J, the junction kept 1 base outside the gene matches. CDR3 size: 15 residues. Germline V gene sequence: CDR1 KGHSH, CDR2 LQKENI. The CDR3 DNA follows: TGTGCCAGCTCACGGACTAGCGGGGGGGAAGATACGCAGTATTTT. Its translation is CASSRTSGGEDTQYF.

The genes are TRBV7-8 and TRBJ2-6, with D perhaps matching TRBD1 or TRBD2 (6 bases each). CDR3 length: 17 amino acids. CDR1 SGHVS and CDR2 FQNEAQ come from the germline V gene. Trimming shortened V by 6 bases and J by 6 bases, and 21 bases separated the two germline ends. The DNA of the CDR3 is TGTGCCAGCAGTTGGAACCTTGGGGGGCGGGCGGCCAACGTCCTGACTTTC. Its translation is CASSWNLGGRAANVLTF.

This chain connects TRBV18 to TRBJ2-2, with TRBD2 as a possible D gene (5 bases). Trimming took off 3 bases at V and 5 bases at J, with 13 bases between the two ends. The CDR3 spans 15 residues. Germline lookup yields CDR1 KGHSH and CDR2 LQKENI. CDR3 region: CASSPPLGGTGELFF. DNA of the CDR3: TGTGCCAGCTCACCCCCACTAGGCGGGACCGGGGAGCTGTTTTTT.

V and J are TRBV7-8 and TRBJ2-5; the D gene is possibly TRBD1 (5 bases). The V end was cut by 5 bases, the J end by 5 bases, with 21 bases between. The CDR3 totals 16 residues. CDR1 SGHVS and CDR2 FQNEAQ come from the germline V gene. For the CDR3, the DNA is TGTGCCAGCAGCCGCCGGGTGGGGCCGGCTGGGGAGACCCAGTACTTC. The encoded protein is CASSRRVGPAGETQYF.

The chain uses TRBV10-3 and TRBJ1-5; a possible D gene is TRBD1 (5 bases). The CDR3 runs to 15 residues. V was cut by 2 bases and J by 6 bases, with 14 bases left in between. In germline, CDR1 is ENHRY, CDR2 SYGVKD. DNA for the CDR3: TGTGCCATCAGTGAGGGAGGACAATCCTTTCAGCCCCAGCATTTT. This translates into CAISEGGQSFQPQHF.

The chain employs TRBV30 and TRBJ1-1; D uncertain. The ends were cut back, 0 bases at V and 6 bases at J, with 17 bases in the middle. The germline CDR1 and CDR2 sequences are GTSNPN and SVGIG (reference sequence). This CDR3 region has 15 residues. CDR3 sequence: CAWSVSWQPPAEAFF. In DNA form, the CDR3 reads TGTGCCTGGAGTGTATCTTGGCAGCCCCCGGCTGAAGCTTTCTTT.

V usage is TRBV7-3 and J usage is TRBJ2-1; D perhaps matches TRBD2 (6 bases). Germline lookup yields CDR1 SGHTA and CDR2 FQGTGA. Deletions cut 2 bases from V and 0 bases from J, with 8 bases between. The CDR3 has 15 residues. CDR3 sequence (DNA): TGTGCCAGCAGCTTAGGCGGGAACTCCTACAATGAGCAGTTCTTC. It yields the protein CASSLGGNSYNEQFF. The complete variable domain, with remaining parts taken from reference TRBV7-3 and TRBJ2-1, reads GAGVSQTPSNKVTEKGKYVELRCDPISGHTALYWYRQSLGQGPEFLIYFQGTGAADDSGLPNDRFFAVRPEGSVSTLKIQRTERGDSAVYLCASSLGGNSYNEQFFGPGTRLTVL.

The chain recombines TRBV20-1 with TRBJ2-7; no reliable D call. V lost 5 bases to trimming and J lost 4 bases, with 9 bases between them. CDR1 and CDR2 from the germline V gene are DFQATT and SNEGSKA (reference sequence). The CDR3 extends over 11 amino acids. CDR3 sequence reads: CSAFILYEQYF. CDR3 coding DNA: TGCAGTGCTTTCATTTTGTACGAGCAGTACTTC.

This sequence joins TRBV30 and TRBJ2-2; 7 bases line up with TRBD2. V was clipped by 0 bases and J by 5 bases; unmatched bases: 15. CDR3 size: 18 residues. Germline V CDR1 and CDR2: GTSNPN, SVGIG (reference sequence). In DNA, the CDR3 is TGTGCCTGGAGTGTACAACGATCTGCGGGAGCTGGAACCGGGGAGCTGTTTTTT. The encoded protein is CAWSVQRSAGAGTGELFF.

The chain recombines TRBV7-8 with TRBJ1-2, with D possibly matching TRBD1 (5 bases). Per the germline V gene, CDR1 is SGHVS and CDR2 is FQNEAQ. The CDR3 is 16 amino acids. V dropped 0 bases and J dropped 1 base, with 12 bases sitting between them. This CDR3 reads CASSLAGHRLNYGYTF. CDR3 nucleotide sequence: TGTGCCAGCAGCTTAGCCGGACACCGGCTTAACTATGGCTACACCTTC. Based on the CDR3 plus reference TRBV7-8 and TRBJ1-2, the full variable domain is GAGVSQSPRYKVAKRGQDVALRCDPISGHVSLFWYQQALGQGPEFLTYFQNEAQLDKSGLPSDRFFAERPEGSVSTLKIQRTQQEDSAVYLCASSLAGHRLNYGYTFGSGTRLTVV.

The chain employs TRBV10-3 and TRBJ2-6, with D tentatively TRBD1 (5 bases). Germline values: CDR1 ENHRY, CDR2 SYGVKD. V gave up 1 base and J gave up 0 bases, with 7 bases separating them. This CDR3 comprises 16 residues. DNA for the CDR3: TGTGCCATCAGTGAGTTAACAGGCTCTGGGGCCAACGTCCTGACTTTC. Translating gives CAISELTGSGANVLTF.

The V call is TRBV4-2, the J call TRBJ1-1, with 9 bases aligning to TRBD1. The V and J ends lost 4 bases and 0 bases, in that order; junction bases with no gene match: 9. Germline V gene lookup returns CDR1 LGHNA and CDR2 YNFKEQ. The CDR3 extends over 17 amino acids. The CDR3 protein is CASSPRRQGVMNTEAFF. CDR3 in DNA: TGTGCCAGCAGCCCTCGGCGACAGGGGGTCATGAACACTGAAGCTTTCTTT.

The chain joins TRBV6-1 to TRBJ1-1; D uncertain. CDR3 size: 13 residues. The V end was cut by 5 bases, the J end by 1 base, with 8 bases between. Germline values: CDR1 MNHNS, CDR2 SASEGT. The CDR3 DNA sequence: TGTGCCAGCAGTCGAAGATCGAACACTGAAGCTTTCTTT. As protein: CASSRRSNTEAFF.

CDR3 sequence reads: CASSIRDELDEQFF. In DNA, the CDR3 is TGTGCCAGCAGTATCCGGGATGAGTTGGATGAGCAGTTCTTC. V usage is TRBV6-5 and J usage is TRBJ2-1; TRBD2 is a possible D gene (5 bases). The germline V gene encodes CDR1 MNHEY and CDR2 SVGAGI. V lost 5 bases and J 8 bases, leaving 16 bases between the germline ends. This CDR3 region has 14 residues.

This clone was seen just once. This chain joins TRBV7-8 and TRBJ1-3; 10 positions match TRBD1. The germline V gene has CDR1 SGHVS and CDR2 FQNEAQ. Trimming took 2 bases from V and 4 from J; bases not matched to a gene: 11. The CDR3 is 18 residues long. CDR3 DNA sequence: TGTGCCAGCAGCTTAATGGGACAGGGGCTGGCAGCGGGAAACACCATATATTTT. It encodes CASSLMGQGLAAGNTIYF.

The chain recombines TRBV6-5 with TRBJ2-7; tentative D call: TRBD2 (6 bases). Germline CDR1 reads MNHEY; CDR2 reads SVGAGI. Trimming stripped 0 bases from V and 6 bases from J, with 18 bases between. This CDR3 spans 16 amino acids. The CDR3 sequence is CASSYSRRDPTPEQYF. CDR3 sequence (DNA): TGTGCCAGCAGTTACTCGAGGAGGGATCCCACCCCCGAGCAGTACTTC.

Written as DNA, the CDR3 is TGCGCCAGCAGCCAACCCCGCGACAGGGTGGCGATAGATACGCAGTATTTT. It translates to CASSQPRDRVAIDTQYF. J is TRBJ2-3 and V is TRBV4-1; TRBD1 matches at 7 bases. Germline CDR1 and CDR2: MGHRA and YSYEKL. The CDR3 loop spans 17 amino acids. Trimming took 2 bases from V and 5 from J; bases not matched to a gene: 13.

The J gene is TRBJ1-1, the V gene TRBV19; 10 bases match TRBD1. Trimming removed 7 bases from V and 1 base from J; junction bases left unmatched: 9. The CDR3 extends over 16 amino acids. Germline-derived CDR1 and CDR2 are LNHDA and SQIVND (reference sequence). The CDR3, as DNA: TGTGCCAGTACCCGACAGGGGGCAAAGACGAACACTGAAGCTTTCTTT. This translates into CASTRQGAKTNTEAFF.

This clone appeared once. The chain's CDR3 is CASSSRSSMNTEAFF. The CDR3 DNA sequence: TGCGCCAGCAGCTCACGGAGTTCTATGAACACTGAAGCTTTCTTT. The rearrangement uses TRBV5-1 and TRBJ1-1; D is ambiguous. This CDR3 is 15 amino acids long. Germline V gene data show CDR1 as SGHRS and CDR2 as YFSETQ. The V end lost 3 bases, the J end lost 0 bases, and 12 bases lay between the germline ends.

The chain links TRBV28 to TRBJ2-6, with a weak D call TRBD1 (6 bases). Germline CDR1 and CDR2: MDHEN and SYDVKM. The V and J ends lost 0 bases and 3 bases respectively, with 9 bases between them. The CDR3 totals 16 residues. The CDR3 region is CASSLWGAGGANVLTF. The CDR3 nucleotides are TGTGCCAGCAGTTTATGGGGGGCCGGTGGGGCCAACGTCCTGACTTTC.

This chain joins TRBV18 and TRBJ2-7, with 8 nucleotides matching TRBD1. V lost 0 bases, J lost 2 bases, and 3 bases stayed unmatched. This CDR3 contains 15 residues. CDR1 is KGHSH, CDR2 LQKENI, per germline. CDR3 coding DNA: TGTGCCAGCTCACCACCGGCAGGGGGCACCTACGAGCAGTACTTC. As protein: CASSPPAGGTYEQYF.

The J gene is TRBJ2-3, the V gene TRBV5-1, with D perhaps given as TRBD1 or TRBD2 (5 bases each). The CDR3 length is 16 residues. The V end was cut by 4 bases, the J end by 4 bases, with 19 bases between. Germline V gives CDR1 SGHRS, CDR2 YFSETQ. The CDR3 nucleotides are TGCGCCAGCAGCCTACCTGGGGGTCGCACCGCAGATACGCAGTATTTT. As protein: CASSLPGGRTADTQYF.

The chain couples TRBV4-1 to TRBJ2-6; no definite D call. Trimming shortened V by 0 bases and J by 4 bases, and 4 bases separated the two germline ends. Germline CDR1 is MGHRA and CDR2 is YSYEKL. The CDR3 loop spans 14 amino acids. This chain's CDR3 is CASSQDPGANVLTF. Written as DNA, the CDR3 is TGCGCCAGCAGCCAAGATCCCGGGGCCAACGTCCTGACTTTC.